The clone carrying this T cell receptor beta chain has ten or more counts. The antigen is unknown. The CDR3 totals 13 residues. CDR1 is GTSNPN, CDR2 SVGIG, per germline (reference sequence). Trimming pared 3 bases from V and 5 bases from J, leaving 13 bases between. This record comes from a study of T cells in Graves' hyperthyroidism and ophthalmopathy. General study points: Blood held most thyroid clonotypes expanded above 0.001 frequency.

Authors of the study amplified TCR beta CDR3 regions from RNA transcripts. The TCR CDR3 was amplified in a first-round RT-PCR using the HTBI primer set. TCRdb used MiXCR to reprocess the multiplex PCR reads, holding one entry per CDR3 protein. The sample contains about 350,000 distinct CDR3 sequences, around 15% of which appear only once. Patients were excluded for uncontrolled infection, other autoimmune disease, pregnancy or lactation. The sample was blood. The source of this sequence is a woman aged 55-70 years with Graves' ophthalmopathy. This rearrangement joins TRBV30 to TRBJ1-1; maybe TRBD1 (5 bases). The CDR3 region has the DNA TGTGCCTGGAGGAAGGGGTGGTGGACTGAAGCTTTCTTT. Protein: CAWRKGWWTEAFF.